Listed below are T cell receptor beta chains from one sample, sequenced in a study of T cells in Graves' hyperthyroidism and ophthalmopathy. TCRdb called the multiplex PCR reads again in MiXCR, with one record for every CDR3 protein. In the table there are 400,000 to 450,000 distinct CDR3 sequences, about 14% of which are singletons. Material: blood. All receptors derive from a man younger than 30 with Graves' ophthalmopathy. CDR3s include the opening cysteine and the closing phenylalanine or tryptophan. The order of the fields is CDR3 protein, CDR3 DNA, J gene, D gene, clone size, V gene. The D gene is left open where the match is weak. Not every row has a clone size; where given, it reads once, few, many or a size class.

CASSPWAGDNNEKLFF,TGTGCCAGCTCACCCTGGGCAGGCGACAATAATGAAAAACTGTTTTTT,TRBJ1-4,NA,many,TRBV18
CASSIQGQKDRTNYGYTF,TGTGCCAGTAGTATACAGGGACAGAAAGATCGTACTAACTATGGCTACACCTTC,TRBJ1-2,TRBD1,few,TRBV19
CASRMGKGIYEQYF,TGTGCCAGCAGGATGGGGAAGGGAATATACGAGCAGTACTTC,TRBJ2-7,NA,few,TRBV2
CASRQDSPYEQYF,TGTGCCAGCAGGCAGGACAGTCCATACGAGCAGTACTTC,TRBJ2-7,NA,many,TRBV6-2/TRBV6-3
CASSPETDRNTEAFF,TGTGCCAGCTCGCCGGAGACTGACAGGAACACTGAAGCTTTCTTT,TRBJ1-1,NA,many,TRBV18
CASSQATGEADTQYF,TGCGCCAGCAGCCAGGCAACGGGGGAAGCAGATACGCAGTATTTT,TRBJ2-3,NA,many,TRBV5-1
CASRRSGGGGANVLTF,TGTGCCAGCAGAAGGTCAGGGGGCGGGGGGGCCAACGTCCTGACTTTC,TRBJ2-6,TRBD1,many,TRBV2
CAIRGGGADGYTF,TGTGCCATCAGGGGAGGTGGGGCGGACGGCTACACCTTC,TRBJ1-2,NA,few,TRBV10-3
CASLATGYSMPYGYTF,TGTGCCAGCTTAGCGACAGGGTATAGTATGCCCTATGGCTACACCTTC,TRBJ1-2,TRBD1,many,TRBV11-3
CASSLSAGPYYEQYF,TGTGCCAGCAGCTTATCGGCGGGACCTTACTACGAGCAGTACTTC,TRBJ2-7,NA,few,TRBV5-5
CASSEGHSSEQYF,TGCGCCAGCAGTGAGGGACACTCCTCCGAGCAGTACTTC,TRBJ2-7,NA,NA,TRBV10-2
CAWGGALGGEKLFF,TGTGCCTGGGGAGGTGCACTTGGGGGGGAAAAACTGTTTTTT,TRBJ1-4,NA,NA,TRBV30
CAINIFSGTSGRNTQYF,TGTGCCATCAATATCTTCTCCGGGACTAGCGGGAGAAATACGCAGTATTTT,TRBJ2-3,TRBD2,NA,TRBV10-3
CSVLTTVSYEQYF,TGCAGTGTCCTGACGACTGTATCCTACGAGCAGTACTTC,TRBJ2-7,NA,many,TRBV20-1
CASRPGQASTDTQYF,TGTGCCAGCAGGCCGGGACAGGCGTCCACAGATACGCAGTATTTT,TRBJ2-3,TRBD1,many,TRBV2
CASSRPWLAYEQYF,TGTGCCAGCAGCCGTCCCTGGCTAGCCTACGAGCAGTACTTC,TRBJ2-7,NA,many,TRBV7-2
CASSQDGLAGTDTQYF,TGCGCCAGCAGCCAAGACGGACTAGCGGGCACAGATACGCAGTATTTT,TRBJ2-3,TRBD2,many,TRBV4-1
CASSTWTGSDTQYF,TGTGCCAGCTCAACATGGACAGGGTCAGATACGCAGTATTTT,TRBJ2-3,TRBD1,many,TRBV18
CSARGLAGETQYF,TGCAGTGCTAGAGGACTAGCGGGAGAGACCCAGTACTTC,TRBJ2-5,TRBD2,NA,TRBV20-1
CASRHGFGDQPQHF,TGTGCCAGCCGACACGGGTTTGGAGATCAGCCCCAGCATTTT,TRBJ1-5,NA,many,TRBV2
CASRPTGAAYNEQFF,TGTGCCAGCAGGCCTACAGGGGCTGCCTACAATGAGCAGTTCTTC,TRBJ2-1,TRBD1,many,TRBV11-1
CATLEGEAPYYNEQFF,TGTGCCACCTTAGAAGGGGAAGCGCCTTACTACAATGAGCAGTTCTTC,TRBJ2-1,NA,many,TRBV10-3
CASRHTGPRSYGYTF,TGTGCCAGCAGACATACAGGGCCCCGGAGCTATGGCTACACCTTC,TRBJ1-2,NA,many,TRBV2
CASSARQGAGSGANVLTF,TGTGCCAGCAGCGCCCGACAGGGGGCTGGCTCTGGGGCCAACGTCCTGACTTTC,TRBJ2-6,TRBD1,few,TRBV2
CASLSTGELFF,TGTGCCAGCCTGAGCACCGGGGAGCTGTTTTTT,TRBJ2-2,NA,many,TRBV6-1
CASSPGGQGPAPNYGYTF,TGTGCCAGCAGCCCTGGCGGACAGGGGCCTGCCCCCAACTATGGCTACACCTTC,TRBJ1-2,TRBD1,many,TRBV4-2
CASSQAAGGSPADTQYF,TGCGCCAGCAGCCAAGCCGCAGGGGGGTCTCCCGCAGATACGCAGTATTTT,TRBJ2-3,NA,NA,TRBV4-1
CASSPVLAGAAYNEQFF,TGTGCCAGCTCACCGGTACTAGCGGGCGCCGCCTACAATGAGCAGTTCTTC,TRBJ2-1,TRBD2,NA,TRBV18
CASSLVSPTDTQYF,TGTGCCAGCAGCTTAGTGTCTCCTACAGATACGCAGTATTTT,TRBJ2-3,NA,NA,TRBV7-9
CASSYVYGYTF,TGTGCCAGCAGTTACGTCTATGGCTACACCTTC,TRBJ1-2,NA,few,TRBV6-2/TRBV6-3
CASSLWTSPKGTDTQYF,TGTGCCAGCAGTTTATGGACTTCCCCTAAGGGAACAGATACGCAGTATTTT,TRBJ2-3,NA,many,TRBV12-3/TRBV12-4
CASSLNERGGFEQFF,TGTGCCAGCAGCCTCAACGAGCGGGGGGGGTTTGAGCAGTTCTTC,TRBJ2-1,TRBD2,many,TRBV7-8
CASSLVLGGRETQYF,TGTGCCAGCAGCTTGGTTTTGGGGGGGCGAGAGACCCAGTACTTC,TRBJ2-5,NA,NA,TRBV5-1
CASSPRGQATYEQYF,TGTGCCAGCAGCCCGAGGGGACAGGCAACCTACGAGCAGTACTTC,TRBJ2-7,TRBD1,many,TRBV11-3
CSAQSRGGSQPQHF,TGCAGTGCTCAATCTAGAGGGGGGAGTCAGCCCCAGCATTTT,TRBJ1-5,NA,many,TRBV20-1
CASSHDRGSRSTEAFF,TGTGCCAGTAGTCATGACAGGGGGAGTCGGTCGACTGAAGCTTTCTTT,TRBJ1-1,TRBD1,many,TRBV19
CSVGTGGRYGYTF,TGCAGCGTGGGGACAGGGGGCCGGTATGGCTACACCTTC,TRBJ1-2,TRBD1,NA,TRBV29-1
CASSSQAQETQYF,TGTGCCAGCAGCTCCCAGGCCCAAGAGACCCAGTACTTC,TRBJ2-5,NA,many,TRBV7-3
CASWGTDNQPQHF,TGTGCCAGCTGGGGGACGGACAATCAGCCCCAGCATTTT,TRBJ1-5,NA,once,TRBV18
CASNRLAGVSEQFF,TGTGCCAGCAACCGACTAGCGGGAGTTAGTGAGCAGTTCTTC,TRBJ2-1,TRBD2,many,TRBV27
CASSRDRGRDEAFF,TGTGCCAGCAGCCGGGACAGGGGGCGAGATGAAGCTTTCTTT,TRBJ1-1,TRBD1,NA,TRBV5-6
CASTNSGTEAFF,TGTGCCAGCACAAATTCGGGCACTGAAGCTTTCTTT,TRBJ1-1,NA,many,TRBV6-1
CASSADSSSGANVLTF,TGTGCCAGCAGCGCGGACAGTTCCTCTGGGGCCAACGTCCTGACTTTC,TRBJ2-6,NA,NA,TRBV9
CASSETGYNEQFF,TGCGCCAGCAGCGAGACGGGTTACAATGAGCAGTTCTTC,TRBJ2-1,NA,many,TRBV5-1
CASSHQGQPQHF,TGTGCCAGCAGCCACCAGGGTCAGCCCCAGCATTTT,TRBJ1-5,NA,many,TRBV3-1
CASSSGRGPGELFF,TGTGCCAGCAGCTCCGGGCGAGGACCCGGGGAGCTGTTTTTT,TRBJ2-2,NA,many,TRBV7-9
CASSGGVSTDTQYF,TGTGCCAGCAGTGGTGGGGTAAGCACAGATACGCAGTATTTT,TRBJ2-3,NA,many,TRBV2
CASSEGPPAGSGKYF,TGTGCCAGCAGTGAGGGACCGCCGGCGGGCTCGGGAAAGTACTTC,TRBJ2-5,NA,few,TRBV6-1
CASSRDSSQPQHF,TGTGCCAGCAGTCGGGACAGTAGCCAGCCCCAGCATTTT,TRBJ1-5,TRBD1,many,TRBV5-8
CASSSAGGNTEAFF,TGTGCCAGCAGCTCGGCGGGCGGGAACACTGAAGCTTTCTTT,TRBJ1-1,NA,NA,TRBV7-3
CASSAYIGSGNTIYF,TGTGCCAGCAGCGCCTACATCGGCAGTGGAAACACCATATATTTT,TRBJ1-3,NA,NA,TRBV9
CASSLRLVGSNEQYF,TGTGCCAGCAGCCTAAGACTAGTCGGCTCGAACGAGCAGTACTTC,TRBJ2-7,NA,few,TRBV7-6